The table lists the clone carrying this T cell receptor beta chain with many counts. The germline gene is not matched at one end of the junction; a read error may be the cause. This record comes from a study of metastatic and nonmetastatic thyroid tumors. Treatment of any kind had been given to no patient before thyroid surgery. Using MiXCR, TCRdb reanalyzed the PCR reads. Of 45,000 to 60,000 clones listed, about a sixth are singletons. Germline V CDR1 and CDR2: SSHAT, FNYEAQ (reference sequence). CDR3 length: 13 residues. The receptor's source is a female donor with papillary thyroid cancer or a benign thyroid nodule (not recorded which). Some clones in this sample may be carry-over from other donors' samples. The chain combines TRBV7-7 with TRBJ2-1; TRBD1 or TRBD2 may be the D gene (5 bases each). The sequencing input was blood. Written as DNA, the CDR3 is TGTGCTAGCAGCCAGATGGGGGACAATGAGCAGTTCTTC. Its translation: CASSQMGDNEQFF. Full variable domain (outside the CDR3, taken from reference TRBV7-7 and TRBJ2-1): GAGVSQSPRYKVTKRGQDVTLRCDPISSHATLYWYQQALGQGPEFLTYFNYEAQPDKSGLPSDRFSAERPEGSISTLTIQRTEQRDSAMYRCASSQMGDNEQFFGPGTRLTVL.